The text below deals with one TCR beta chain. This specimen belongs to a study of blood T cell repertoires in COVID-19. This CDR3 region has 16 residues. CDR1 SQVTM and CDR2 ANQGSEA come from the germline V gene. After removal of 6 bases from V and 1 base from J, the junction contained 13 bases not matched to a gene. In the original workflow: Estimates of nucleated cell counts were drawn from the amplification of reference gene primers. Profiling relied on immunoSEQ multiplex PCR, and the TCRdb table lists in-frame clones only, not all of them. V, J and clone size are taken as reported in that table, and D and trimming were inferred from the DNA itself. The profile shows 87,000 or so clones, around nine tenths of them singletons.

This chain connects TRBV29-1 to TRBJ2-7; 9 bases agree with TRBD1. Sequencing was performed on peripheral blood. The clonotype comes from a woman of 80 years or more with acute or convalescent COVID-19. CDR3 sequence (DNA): TGCAGCGTGGCCGGGACAGGGTTAGGTCAATCCTACGAGCAGTACTTC. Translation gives CSVAGTGLGQSYEQYF.